This entry lists 26 T cell receptor delta chains sequenced from one sample in a study of gamma-delta T cells after stem cell transplantation. TCRdb redid the clone calls on the RT-PCR reads with CATT. This sample carries 2,800 or so delta-chain clones, around 5% of them seen once, and the ten largest clones take roughly an eighth. The sequenced sample was gamma-delta T cells. The receptor set was obtained from a human donor. It is not recorded whose cells these are; they may come from a transplant donor.

This clone has only a few counts. TCRdb pairs this DNA with a much larger clone's protein that differs at residue 4, likely a read error; the protein shown was translated from the DNA. The chain is built from TRDV2 and TRDJ1; 7 nucleotides line up with TRDD3. The germline V gene has CDR1 GEAIGNYY and CDR2 EKD. There are 17 residues in the CDR3. The junction had 14 bases not matched to a gene; V was cut back by 5 bases and J by 0 bases. The CDR3 sequence: CACVRLGVIEYTDKLIF. The CDR3 DNA is TGTGCCTGTGTCAGGCTGGGGGTAATCGAGTACACCGATAAACTCATCTTT.

In regard to this clone: This likely came from a read error, as a far larger clone is one base away. Other DNA sequences in this specimen translate into the identical CDR3. The V gene is TRDV2, the J gene TRDJ1; 8 positions agree with TRDD3. The V segment lost 7 bases and the J segment 2 bases; nucleotides outside the gene matches: 14. The length of the CDR3 is 16 residues. Germline V gives CDR1 GEAIGNYY, CDR2 EKD. CDR3 in amino acids: CACDPVGGLVTDKLIF. CDR3 DNA sequence: TGTGCCTGCGACCCAGTTGGGGGATTGGTAACCGATAAACTCATCTTT.

This clone is labeled as large. The same CDR3 can be traced to other DNA sequences in this sample. V gene TRDV2 combines with J gene TRDJ1; no clear D gene. The CDR3 extends over 23 amino acids. Germline CDR1 is GEAIGNYY and CDR2 is EKD. The V end was cut by 1 base, the J end by 0 bases, with 35 bases between. The CDR3 DNA reads as TGTGCCTGTGACACGTTAACTGCCGGACCGGAGTCGGGGTCGCCCCCGTACACCGATAAACTCATCTTT. Translating gives CACDTLTAGPESGSPPYTDKLIF.

Concerning this clone: The translation of this DNA and the TCRdb protein of a much larger clone differ at residue 9, probably owing to a read error; the protein shown here is translated from the DNA. DNA of the CDR3: TGTGCCTGTGACACCTTGGGGGATTTGACTTTGACAGCACAACTCTTCTTT. It translates to CACDTLGDLTLTAQLFF. V is TRDV2 and J is TRDJ2, with 8 bases lining up with TRDD3. After removal of 0 bases from V and 0 bases from J, the junction contained 5 bases not matched to a gene. CDR1 and CDR2 from the germline V gene are GEAIGNYY and EKD. The CDR3 extends over 17 amino acids.

In this sample, this clone is large. Other DNA sequences in the same sample also yield this CDR3. This rearrangement joins TRDV2 to TRDJ1; 12 bases map to TRDD3. CDR1 is GEAIGNYY, CDR2 EKD, per germline. After removal of 0 bases from V and 4 bases from J, the junction contained 11 bases not matched to a gene. This CDR3 contains 18 residues. CDR3 coding DNA: TGTGCCTGTGACACCGCTGCGAACTGGGGGATACAAGGCGATAAACTCATCTTT. This encodes CACDTAANWGIQGDKLIF.

This clone was observed a handful of times. This likely traces to a read error, being one base from a far larger clone. The same CDR3 can be traced to other DNA sequences in this sample. The V and J genes are TRDV2 and TRDJ1; TRDD3 aligns across 10 bases. The ends lost 1 base at V and 0 bases at J; junction bases unmatched: 19. This CDR3 is 21 amino acids long. Germline CDR1 is GEAIGNYY and CDR2 is EKD. In DNA form, the CDR3 reads TGTGCCTGTGACACTGTCGGGGGATACGCCTATATGCGAACGGACACCGATAAACTCATCTTT. Residues: CACDTVGGYAYMRTDTDKLIF.

Notes on this clone: A far larger clone is one base from this, pointing to a likely read error. Distinct nucleotide sequences in the sample also encode this CDR3. The chain uses TRDV2 and TRDJ1, with 10 bases identical to TRDD3. V was pared by 3 bases and J by 2 bases, with 8 bases of the junction left unmatched. The CDR3 is made up of 16 amino acids. Germline V CDR1 and CDR2: GEAIGNYY, EKD. CDR3 in amino acids: CACDLLGDASTDKLIF. The CDR3 nucleotides read TGTGCCTGTGACTTACTGGGGGATGCATCTACCGATAAACTCATCTTT.

By proportion, this clone is medium-sized. The V gene is TRDV1, the J gene TRDJ1; TRDD2 might be the D (9 bases). CDR1 and CDR2 (germline): TSWWSYY, QGS. V lost 3 bases, J lost 2 bases, and 34 bases lay in between. The CDR3 is made up of 22 amino acids. The DNA of the CDR3 is TGTGCTCTTGGGGATTTTCCTTCCTACGTCCCTTTGGGGGATCGTGTAACCGATAAACTCATCTTT. Its protein product is CALGDFPSYVPLGDRVTDKLIF.

This clone was recorded a few times. A read error likely explains this, since a far larger clone differs by one base. The same CDR3 is also encoded by other DNA sequences in this sample. The rearrangement joins TRDV2 to TRDJ3; 8 nucleotides line up with TRDD3. This CDR3 comprises 18 residues. Germline CDR1 reads GEAIGNYY; CDR2 reads EKD. The CDR3 loop reads CACDSWGNDPWDTRQMFF. DNA for the CDR3: TGTGCCTGTGACAGCTGGGGGAACGACCCCTGGGACACTCGACAGATGTTTTTC.

Of note for this clone: The protein held in TCRdb is that of a much larger clone and does not match this DNA's translation at residue 18, likely because of a read error; the protein shown is translated from the DNA. The genes are TRDV2 and TRDJ1, with D uncertain. Germline assignment: CDR1 GEAIGNYY and CDR2 EKD. The CDR3 is 19 amino acids. The CDR3: CACDTVGTRTVQNTDKLTF. The CDR3 DNA reads TGTGCCTGTGACACCGTAGGGACAAGGACGGTCCAAAACACCGATAAACTCACCTTT.

This clone came up a few times. With only one base between it and a far larger clone, this is likely a read error. Other DNA sequences within the sample encode an identical CDR3. The chain recombines TRDV2 with TRDJ1; D may be TRDD3 (6 bases). V gave up 0 bases and J gave up 1 base, with 20 bases separating them. The CDR3 is 18 residues long. Germline CDR1 is GEAIGNYY and CDR2 is EKD. CDR3 loop: CACDTLSAGGTGTDKLIF. Here the CDR3 DNA reads TGTGCCTGTGACACCTTGTCTGCCGGGGGAACGGGCACCGATAAACTCATCTTT.

This clone was counted a few times. This sequence may be a read error, since a much larger clone differs from it by one base. Other DNA sequences from this sample encode an identical CDR3 as well. This sequence joins TRDV2 and TRDJ1; 13 bases are shared with TRDD3. Germline assignment: CDR1 GEAIGNYY and CDR2 EKD. There are 21 residues in the CDR3. The V segment lost 3 bases and the J segment 8 bases; nucleotides outside the gene matches: 26. The CDR3 DNA is TGTGCCTGTGACCGACTTCCACTCGTACTGGGGGATACGCGTAGTCACGACAAACTCATCTTT. Translated: CACDRLPLVLGDTRSHDKLIF.

Remarks on this clone: This sequence may be a read error, since a much larger clone differs from it by one base. Distinct nucleotide sequences in the sample also encode this CDR3. This chain joins TRDV2 and TRDJ1; 9 nucleotides line up with TRDD3. The CDR3 covers 20 residues. Germline V gene data show CDR1 as GEAIGNYY and CDR2 as EKD. This CDR3 is CACDTVGVLGETKHTDKLIF. The DNA for the CDR3 is TGCGCCTGTGACACCGTAGGTGTACTGGGGGAAACAAAACACACCGATAAACTCATCTTT.

This clone turned up a few times. A read error is the likely source, as a far larger clone sits one nucleotide away. Within the sample, other DNA sequences also encode this same CDR3. V usage is TRDV2 and J usage is TRDJ3; D possibly corresponds to TRDD3 (5 bases). Trimming removed 0 bases at V and 3 bases at J, with 20 bases between. The CDR3 covers 20 residues. CDR1 GEAIGNYY and CDR2 EKD come from the germline V gene. CDR3 sequence reads: CACDTGGTGGLSWDTRQMFF. In DNA, the CDR3 is TGTGCCTGTGACACCGGAGGTACTGGAGGATTAAGCTGGGACACCCGACAGATGTTTTTC.

This clone is medium-sized within its sample. V gene TRDV2 combines with J gene TRDJ1; possible D gene TRDD3, 6 bases. Trimming cost V 1 base and J 2 bases, with 19 bases left between them. CDR1 is GEAIGNYY, CDR2 EKD, per germline. The length of the CDR3 is 17 residues. The CDR3 nucleotides read TGTGCCTGTGACACTATCGGGGGACGAGAACTAACCGATAAACTCATCTTT. It specifies CACDTIGGRELTDKLIF.

This clone turned up a few times. The chain is built from TRDV1 and TRDJ1; 7 nucleotides agree with TRDD3. The V gene's germline CDR1 is TSWWSYY and CDR2 QGS. The CDR3 extends over 23 amino acids. The trim removed 3 bases at V and 0 bases at J, leaving 28 bases unmatched. Written as DNA, the CDR3 is TGTGCTCTTGGGGAGCGGGTCACTCCTTTCCACTGGGGAAAGTGCTGGTACACCGATAAACTCATCTTT. This sequence encodes CALGERVTPFHWGKCWYTDKLIF.

In its sample, this clone is medium-sized. The chain joins TRDV2 to TRDJ3; 13 positions match TRDD3. The CDR3 has 19 residues. J was trimmed by 0 bases and V by 3 bases; bases with no gene match: 4. Per germline, CDR1 GEAIGNYY and CDR2 EKD. The CDR3 is CACDRLGDTSSWDTRQMFF. In DNA, the CDR3 is TGTGCCTGTGACCGACTGGGGGATACGAGCTCCTGGGACACCCGACAGATGTTTTTC.

Remarks on this clone: Since a much larger clone is just one base distant, this may be a read error. The J gene is TRDJ1, the V gene TRDV2, with 10 bases fitting TRDD3. This CDR3 comprises 22 residues. The V segment lost 3 bases and the J segment 2 bases; nucleotides outside the gene matches: 26. Germline loops: CDR1 GEAIGNYY, CDR2 EKD. This chain's CDR3 is CACDHLAGSSVLGDWGTDKLIF. The CDR3, as DNA: TGTGCCTGTGACCACCTCGCGGGTTCCTCCGTACTGGGGGATTGGGGAACCGATAAACTCATCTTT.

To note about this clone: For this DNA, TCRdb reports the protein of a much larger clone, which diverges at residue 13, most likely from a read error; the protein presented here is translated directly from the DNA. The chain couples TRDV2 to TRDJ1, with 8 bases fitting TRDD3. The V segment lost 0 bases and the J segment 1 base; nucleotides outside the gene matches: 15. The CDR3 runs to 19 residues. Per germline, CDR1 GEAIGNYY and CDR2 EKD. The CDR3 DNA reads as TGTGCCTGTGACACCGTGGGAAACACTGGGGGTAGAGGCACCGATAAACTCATCTTT. Encoded protein: CACDTVGNTGGRGTDKLIF.

The chain has TRDV1 and TRDJ1; the D gene is possibly TRDD3 (8 bases). V lost 0 bases and J 3 bases, leaving 26 bases between the germline ends. Germline loops: CDR1 TSWWSYY, CDR2 QGS. The CDR3 is 20 residues long. As DNA, the CDR3 is TGTGCTCTTGGGGAACTTTCCTACTCCGTACTGGGGGTCCTCGCCGATAAACTCATCTTT. As protein: CALGELSYSVLGVLADKLIF.

As for this clone: A much larger clone lies one base from this, so it may be a read error. The J gene is TRDJ1, the V gene TRDV2, with TRDD3 matching over 7 bases. V was clipped by 3 bases and J by 0 bases; unmatched bases: 36. In germline, CDR1 is GEAIGNYY, CDR2 EKD. The length of the CDR3 is 25 residues. The CDR3 loop reads CACDPPGSESPMGYTPPAHTDKLIF. The CDR3 nucleotides are TGTGCCTGTGACCCCCCGGGGTCCGAGTCCCCGATGGGATACACCCCGCCGGCGCACACCGATAAACTCATCTTT.

Concerning this clone: This DNA translates differently at residue 5 from the TCRdb protein, which is that of a much larger clone; a read error is likely, and the protein shown is the DNA's own translation. The CDR3 DNA reads as TGTGCCTGTGACACTCTCGCCGCTGGGGGATACGGTGGGACCGATAAACTCATCTTT. Encoded protein: CACDTLAAGGYGGTDKLIF. J is TRDJ1 and V is TRDV2, with TRDD3 matching over 12 bases. Germline CDR1 is GEAIGNYY and CDR2 is EKD. CDR3 length: 19 residues. Germline trimming cut 1 base from V and 2 bases from J; bases unmatched to any gene: 13.

A word on this clone: A junction boundary mismatches the germline segment, possibly from a read error. The V and J genes are TRDV2 and TRDJ3; D is uncertain. CDR1 is GEAIGNYY, CDR2 EKD, per germline. This CDR3 comprises 10 residues. CDR3 loop: CAWDTRQMFF. The CDR3 region has the DNA TGTGCCTGGGACACCCGACAGATGTTTTTC.

About this clone itself: Since a far larger clone is one base different, this is likely a read error. The chain employs TRDV2 and TRDJ1; 9 bases are a match to TRDD3. V lost 3 bases, J lost 1 base, and 8 bases stayed unmatched. This CDR3 has 16 residues. Germline V gene lookup returns CDR1 GEAIGNYY and CDR2 EKD. The CDR3 spells CACDLPGDTSTDKLIF. CDR3 nucleotide sequence: TGTGCCTGTGACCTACCGGGGGATACATCCACCGATAAACTCATCTTT.

This sequence joins TRDV2 and TRDJ1; 12 positions match TRDD3. CDR3 length: 21 residues. Trimming removed 0 bases from V and 2 bases from J; junction bases left unmatched: 18. Germline V CDR1 and CDR2: GEAIGNYY, EKD. The CDR3 protein is CACDTVLSGGYAEVGTDKLIF. CDR3 in DNA: TGTGCCTGTGACACCGTTCTGTCTGGGGGATACGCGGAAGTTGGTACCGATAAACTCATCTTT.

This clone is categorized as medium-sized (0.01 to 0.1%). The gene calls are TRDV2 and TRDJ1; 10 bases are a match to TRDD3. The germline CDR1 and CDR2 sequences are GEAIGNYY and EKD. This CDR3 has 21 residues. Germline trimming cut 3 bases from V and 2 bases from J; bases unmatched to any gene: 23. This CDR3 is CACDPLRNGLTGGSGTDKLIF. CDR3 nucleotides: TGTGCCTGTGACCCGCTTCGTAATGGACTTACTGGGGGATCAGGGACCGATAAACTCATCTTT.